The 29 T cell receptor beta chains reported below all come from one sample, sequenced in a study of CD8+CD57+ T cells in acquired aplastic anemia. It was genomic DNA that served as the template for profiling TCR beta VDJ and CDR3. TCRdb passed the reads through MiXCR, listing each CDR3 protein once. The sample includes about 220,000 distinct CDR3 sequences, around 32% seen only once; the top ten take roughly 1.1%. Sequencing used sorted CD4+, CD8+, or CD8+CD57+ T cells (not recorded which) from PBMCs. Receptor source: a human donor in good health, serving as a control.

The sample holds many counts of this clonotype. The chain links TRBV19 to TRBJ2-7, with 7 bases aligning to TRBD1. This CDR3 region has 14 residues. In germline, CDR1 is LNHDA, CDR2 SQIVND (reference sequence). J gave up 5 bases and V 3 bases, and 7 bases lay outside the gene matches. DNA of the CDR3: TGTGCCAGTAGTATCACAGGGGCATTCAACGAGCAGTACTTC. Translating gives CASSITGAFNEQYF.

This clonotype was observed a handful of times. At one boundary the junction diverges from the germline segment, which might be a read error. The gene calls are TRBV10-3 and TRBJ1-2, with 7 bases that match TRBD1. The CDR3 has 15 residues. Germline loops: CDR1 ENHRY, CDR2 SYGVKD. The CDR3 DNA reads TGTGCCAGCAGTCCAGACAGGGATCTCGACTATGGCTACACCTTC. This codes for CASSPDRDLDYGYTF.

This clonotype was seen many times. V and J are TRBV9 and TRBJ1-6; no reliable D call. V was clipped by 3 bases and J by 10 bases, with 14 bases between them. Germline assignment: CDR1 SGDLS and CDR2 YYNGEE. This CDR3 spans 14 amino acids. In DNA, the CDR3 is TGTGCCAGCAGCGGGGGAGGAATTGACTCACCCCTCCACTTT. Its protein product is CASSGGGIDSPLHF.

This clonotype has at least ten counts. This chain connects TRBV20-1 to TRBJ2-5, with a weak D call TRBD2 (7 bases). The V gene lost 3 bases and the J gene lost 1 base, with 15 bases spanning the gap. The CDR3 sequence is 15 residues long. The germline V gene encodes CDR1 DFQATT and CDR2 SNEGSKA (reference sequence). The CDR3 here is CSASTGGFFQETQYF. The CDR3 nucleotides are TGCAGTGCTAGCACGGGGGGCTTTTTCCAAGAGACCCAGTACTTC.

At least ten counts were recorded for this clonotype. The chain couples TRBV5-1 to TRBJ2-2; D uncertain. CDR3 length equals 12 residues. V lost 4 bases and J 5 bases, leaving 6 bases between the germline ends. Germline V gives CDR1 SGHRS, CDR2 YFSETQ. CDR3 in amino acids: CASSIGTGELFF. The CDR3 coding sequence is TGCGCCAGCAGCATAGGGACCGGGGAGCTGTTTTTT.

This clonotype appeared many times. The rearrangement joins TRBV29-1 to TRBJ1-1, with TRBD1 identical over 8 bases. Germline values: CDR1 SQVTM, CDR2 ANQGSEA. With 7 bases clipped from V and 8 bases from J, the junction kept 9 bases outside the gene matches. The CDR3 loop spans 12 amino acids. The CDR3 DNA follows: TGCAGCGCATCTACAGGGGGAAGGGAAGCTTTCTTT. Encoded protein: CSASTGGREAFF.

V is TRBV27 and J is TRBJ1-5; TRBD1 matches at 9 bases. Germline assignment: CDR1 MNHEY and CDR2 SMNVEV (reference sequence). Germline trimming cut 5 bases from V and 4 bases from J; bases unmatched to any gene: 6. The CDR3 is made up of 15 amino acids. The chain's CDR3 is CASSRDRAPNQPQHF. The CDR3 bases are TGTGCCAGCAGTAGGGACAGGGCGCCTAATCAGCCCCAGCATTTT.

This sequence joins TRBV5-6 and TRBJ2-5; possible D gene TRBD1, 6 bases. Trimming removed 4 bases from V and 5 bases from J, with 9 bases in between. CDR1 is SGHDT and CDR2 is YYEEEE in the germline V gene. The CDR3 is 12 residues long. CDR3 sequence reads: CASSVGAETQYF. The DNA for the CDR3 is TGTGCCAGCAGCGTGGGGGCGGAGACCCAGTACTTC.

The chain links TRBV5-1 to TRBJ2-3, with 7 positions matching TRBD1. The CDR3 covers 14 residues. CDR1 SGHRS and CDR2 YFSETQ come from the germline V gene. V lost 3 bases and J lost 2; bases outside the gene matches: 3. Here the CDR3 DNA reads TGCGCCAGCAGCTGGGACAGAAACACAGATACGCAGTATTTT. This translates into CASSWDRNTDTQYF. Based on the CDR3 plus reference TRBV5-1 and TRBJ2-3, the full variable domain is KAGVTQTPRYLIKTRGQQVTLSCSPISGHRSVSWYQQTPGQGLQFLFEYFSETQRNKGNFPGRFSGRQFSNSRSEMNVSTLELGDSALYLCASSWDRNTDTQYFGPGTRLTVL.

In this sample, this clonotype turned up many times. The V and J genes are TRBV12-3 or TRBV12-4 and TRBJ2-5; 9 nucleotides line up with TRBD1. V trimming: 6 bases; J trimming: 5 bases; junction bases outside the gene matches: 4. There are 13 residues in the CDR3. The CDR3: CASSWTGEETQYF. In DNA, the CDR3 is TGTGCCAGCAGCTGGACAGGGGAGGAGACCCAGTACTTC.

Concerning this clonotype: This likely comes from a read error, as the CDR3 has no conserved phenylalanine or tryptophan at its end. In DNA, the CDR3 is TGTGCCAGCAGCTTACTGGTCGGGGAGGGCGGAAACACCATATATCTT. Its translation is CASSLLVGEGGNTIYL. The chain couples TRBV11-1 to TRBJ1-3; D not resolved. Trimming took off 2 bases at V and 4 bases at J, with 15 bases between the two ends. The CDR3 covers 16 residues. CDR1 is SGHAT and CDR2 is FQDESV in the germline V gene (reference sequence).

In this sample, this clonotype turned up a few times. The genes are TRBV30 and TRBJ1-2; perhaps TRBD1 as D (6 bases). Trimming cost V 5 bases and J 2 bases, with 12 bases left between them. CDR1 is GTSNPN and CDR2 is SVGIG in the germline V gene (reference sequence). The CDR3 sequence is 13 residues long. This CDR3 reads CAWGEQGNYGYTF. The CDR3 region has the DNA TGTGCCTGGGGTGAACAGGGAAACTATGGCTACACCTTC.

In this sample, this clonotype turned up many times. CDR3 amino acids: CASRSTSGPYEQYF. The CDR3 coding sequence is TGTGCCAGCAGAAGTACTAGCGGGCCCTACGAGCAGTACTTC. V gene TRBV7-2 combines with J gene TRBJ2-7, with 9 positions matching TRBD2. Germline CDR1 reads SGHTA; CDR2 reads FQGNSA. V trimming: 6 bases; J trimming: 2 bases; junction bases outside the gene matches: 5. This CDR3 is built from 14 residues. Full variable domain (outside the CDR3, taken from reference TRBV7-2 and TRBJ2-7): GAGVSQSPSNKVTEKGKDVELRCDPISGHTALYWYRQSLGQGLEFLIYFQGNSAPDKSGLPSDRFSAERTGGSVSTLTIQRTQQEDSAVYLCASRSTSGPYEQYFGPGTRLTVT.

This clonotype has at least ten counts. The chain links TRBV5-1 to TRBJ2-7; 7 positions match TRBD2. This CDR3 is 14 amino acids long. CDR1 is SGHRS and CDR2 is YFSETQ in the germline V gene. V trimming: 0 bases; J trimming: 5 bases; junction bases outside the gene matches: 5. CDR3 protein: CASSLVPSGNEQYF. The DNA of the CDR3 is TGCGCCAGCAGCTTGGTTCCCAGCGGGAACGAGCAGTACTTC. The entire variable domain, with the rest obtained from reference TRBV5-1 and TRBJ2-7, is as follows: KAGVTQTPRYLIKTRGQQVTLSCSPISGHRSVSWYQQTPGQGLQFLFEYFSETQRNKGNFPGRFSGRQFSNSRSEMNVSTLELGDSALYLCASSLVPSGNEQYFGPGTRLTVT.

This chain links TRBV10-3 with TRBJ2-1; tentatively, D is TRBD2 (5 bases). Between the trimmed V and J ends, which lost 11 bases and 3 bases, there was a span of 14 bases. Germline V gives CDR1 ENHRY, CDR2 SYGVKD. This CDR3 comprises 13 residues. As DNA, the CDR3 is TGTGCCGCCCAAGCGGATGTCTACAATGAGCAGTTCTTC. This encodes CAAQADVYNEQFF.

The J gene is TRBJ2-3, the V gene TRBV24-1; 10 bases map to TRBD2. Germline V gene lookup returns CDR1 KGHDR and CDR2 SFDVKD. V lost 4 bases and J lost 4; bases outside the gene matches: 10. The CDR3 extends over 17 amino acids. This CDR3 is CATSDRLSGRGADTQYF. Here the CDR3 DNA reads TGTGCCACCAGTGACCGATTAAGCGGGAGGGGCGCAGATACGCAGTATTTT.

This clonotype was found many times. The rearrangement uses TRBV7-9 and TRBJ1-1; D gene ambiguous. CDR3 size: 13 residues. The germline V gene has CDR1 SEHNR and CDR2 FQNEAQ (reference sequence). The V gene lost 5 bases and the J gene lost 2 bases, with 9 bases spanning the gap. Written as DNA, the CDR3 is TGTGCCAGCAGCCGGGCCATTAACACTGAAGCTTTCTTT. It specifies CASSRAINTEAFF.

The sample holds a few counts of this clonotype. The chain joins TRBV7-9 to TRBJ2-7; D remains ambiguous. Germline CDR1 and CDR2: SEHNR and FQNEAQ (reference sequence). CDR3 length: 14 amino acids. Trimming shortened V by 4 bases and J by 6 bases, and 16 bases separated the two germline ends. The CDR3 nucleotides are TGTGCCAGCAGCTGGACGAAGGTTCCGTGCGAGCAGTACTTC. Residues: CASSWTKVPCEQYF.

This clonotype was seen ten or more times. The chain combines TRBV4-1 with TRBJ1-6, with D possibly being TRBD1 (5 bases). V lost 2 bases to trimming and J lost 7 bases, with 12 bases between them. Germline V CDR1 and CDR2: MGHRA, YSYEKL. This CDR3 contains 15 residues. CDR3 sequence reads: CASSQQTESNSPLHF. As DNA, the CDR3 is TGCGCCAGCAGCCAACAGACAGAATCCAATTCACCCCTCCACTTT.

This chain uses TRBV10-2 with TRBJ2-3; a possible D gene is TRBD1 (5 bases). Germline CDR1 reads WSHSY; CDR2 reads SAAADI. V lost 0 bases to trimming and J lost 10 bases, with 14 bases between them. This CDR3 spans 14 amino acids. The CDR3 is CASSESHSRGSQYF. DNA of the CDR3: TGCGCCAGCAGTGAGTCGCACAGTAGGGGTTCGCAGTATTTT.

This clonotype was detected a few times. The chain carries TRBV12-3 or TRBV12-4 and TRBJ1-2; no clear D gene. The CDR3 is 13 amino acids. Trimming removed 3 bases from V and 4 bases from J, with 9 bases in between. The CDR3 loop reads CASSLDSTYGYTF. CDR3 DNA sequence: TGTGCCAGCAGTTTGGACTCTACCTATGGCTACACCTTC.

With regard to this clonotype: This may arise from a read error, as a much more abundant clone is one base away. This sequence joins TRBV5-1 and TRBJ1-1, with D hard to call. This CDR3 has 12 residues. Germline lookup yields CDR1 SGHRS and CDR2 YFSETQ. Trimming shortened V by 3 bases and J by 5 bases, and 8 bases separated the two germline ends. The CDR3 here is CASSCVGTEAFF. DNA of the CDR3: TGCGCCAGCAGCTGCGTCGGGACTGAAGCTTTCTTT.

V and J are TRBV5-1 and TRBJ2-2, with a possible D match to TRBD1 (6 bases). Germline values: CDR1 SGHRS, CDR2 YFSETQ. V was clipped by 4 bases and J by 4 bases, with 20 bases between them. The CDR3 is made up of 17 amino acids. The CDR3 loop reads CASSEKLGAAFTGELFF. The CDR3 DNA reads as TGCGCCAGCAGCGAAAAACTGGGGGCGGCGTTCACCGGGGAGCTGTTTTTT.

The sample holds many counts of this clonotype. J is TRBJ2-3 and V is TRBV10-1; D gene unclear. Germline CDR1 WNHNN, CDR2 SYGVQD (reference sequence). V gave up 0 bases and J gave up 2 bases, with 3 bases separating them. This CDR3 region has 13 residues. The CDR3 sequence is CASSESYTDTQYF. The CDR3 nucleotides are TGCGCCAGCAGTGAGTCCTACACAGATACGCAGTATTTT.

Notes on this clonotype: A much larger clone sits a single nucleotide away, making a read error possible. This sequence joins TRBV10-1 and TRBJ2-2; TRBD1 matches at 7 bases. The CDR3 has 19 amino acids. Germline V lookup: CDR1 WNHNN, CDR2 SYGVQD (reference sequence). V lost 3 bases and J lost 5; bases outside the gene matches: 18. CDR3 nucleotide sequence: TGCGCCAGCAGTGATGGTAGATCGGGACAGAGAGGGAGAACCGGGGAGCTGTTTTTT. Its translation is CASSDGRSGQRGRTGELFF.

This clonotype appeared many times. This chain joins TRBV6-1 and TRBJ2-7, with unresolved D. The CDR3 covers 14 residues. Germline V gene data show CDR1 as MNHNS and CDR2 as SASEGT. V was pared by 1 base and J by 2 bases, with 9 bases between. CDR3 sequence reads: CASSEVGPTYEQYF. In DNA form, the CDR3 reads TGTGCCAGCAGTGAAGTTGGTCCTACCTACGAGCAGTACTTC.

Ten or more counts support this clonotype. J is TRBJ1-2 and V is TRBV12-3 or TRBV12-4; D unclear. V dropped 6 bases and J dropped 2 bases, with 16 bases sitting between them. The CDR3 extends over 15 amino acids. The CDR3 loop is CASSHEYETNYGYTF. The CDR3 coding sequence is TGTGCCAGCAGCCACGAATATGAAACAAACTATGGCTACACCTTC.

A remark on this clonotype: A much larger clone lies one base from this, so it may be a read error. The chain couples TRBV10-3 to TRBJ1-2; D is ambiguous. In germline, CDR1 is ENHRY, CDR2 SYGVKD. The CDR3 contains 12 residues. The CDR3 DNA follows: TGTGTCATCAGTGACACTAACTATGGCTACACCTTC. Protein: CVISDTNYGYTF.

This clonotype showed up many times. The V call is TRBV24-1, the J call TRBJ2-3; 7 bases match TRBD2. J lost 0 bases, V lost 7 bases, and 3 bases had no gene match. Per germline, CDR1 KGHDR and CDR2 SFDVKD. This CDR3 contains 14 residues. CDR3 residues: CATSQAGSTDTQYF. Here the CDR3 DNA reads TGTGCCACCAGCCAAGCGGGGAGCACAGATACGCAGTATTTT.